These 17 T cell receptor beta chains were sequenced from one sample in a study of beta chain features in type 1 diabetes. Reverse transcription of all isolated RNA meant that expressed TCRB transcripts were sequenced. TCRdb's copy holds only in-frame clones and misses some; the assay was immunoSEQ multiplex PCR. Of under 900,000 clones listed, 15% to 20% were seen once; the top ten hold 0.02% to 0.03%. The sample consisted of naive CD4+ T cells from blood. These receptors were taken from a woman aged 18-29 years in good health.

This clone occurred a few times. V is TRBV28 and J is TRBJ2-7; TRBD2 agrees at 8 bases. The V segment lost 4 bases and the J segment 12 bases; nucleotides outside the gene matches: 8. This CDR3 has 12 amino acids. Germline V gene lookup returns CDR1 MDHEN and CDR2 SYDVKM. The chain's CDR3 is CASSSGGSIPYF. The CDR3 DNA is TGTGCCAGCAGTTCGGGGGGGAGCATCCCGTACTTC.

This clone was seen only a few times. The V and J genes are TRBV5-1 and TRBJ2-1, with TRBD2 as a possible D gene (6 bases). The germline CDR1 and CDR2 sequences are SGHRS and YFSETQ. With 0 bases removed from V and 6 bases from J, the gap between germline ends came to 10 bases. This CDR3 has 14 residues. The CDR3 DNA follows: TGCGCCAGCAGCTTGGAGGCGGGGTCCAATGAGCAGTTCTTC. Protein product: CASSLEAGSNEQFF.

Only a few counts were recorded for this clone. The chain links TRBV7-2 to TRBJ2-3; TRBD2 agrees at 7 bases. The germline gives CDR1 SGHTA, CDR2 FQGNSA. CDR3 length equals 16 residues. V dropped 4 bases and J dropped 10; count of bases not matched to a gene: 17. The CDR3 nucleotides are TGTGCCAGCAGCTCCCCAGGAGCGGGGCTACTTGGGGCGCAGTATTTT. Encoded protein: CASSSPGAGLLGAQYF.

The rearrangement joins TRBV19 to TRBJ2-2; D gene ambiguous. The length of the CDR3 is 12 residues. Germline-derived CDR1 and CDR2 are LNHDA and SQIVND (reference sequence). V lost 5 bases, J lost 6 bases, and 7 bases lay in between. CDR3 amino acids: CASSGPPGELFF. CDR3 DNA sequence: TGTGCCAGTAGTGGCCCCCCCGGGGAGCTGTTTTTT.

In DNA form, the CDR3 reads TGCAGCGGTAGCGGGAGACTGACAGATACGCAGTATTTT. This translates into CSGSGRLTDTQYF. The chain has TRBV29-1 and TRBJ2-3; 9 positions match TRBD2. This CDR3 comprises 13 residues. V trimming: 7 bases; J trimming: 3 bases; junction bases outside the gene matches: 5. The germline V gene has CDR1 SQVTM and CDR2 ANQGSEA.

In DNA, the CDR3 is TGCGCCAGCAGCTTAGACGCAGGATCGGGCAATCAGCCCCAGCATTTT. Translation gives CASSLDAGSGNQPQHF. The chain couples TRBV5-1 to TRBJ1-5; no clear D gene. The CDR3 sequence is 16 residues long. V dropped 2 bases and J dropped 2 bases, with 14 bases sitting between them. Germline loops: CDR1 SGHRS, CDR2 YFSETQ.

This clone was seen a few times. V usage is TRBV28 and J usage is TRBJ2-5, with D possibly matching TRBD1 (5 bases). The germline V and J ends were trimmed by 7 bases and 7 bases, with 10 bases remaining between them. The CDR3 has 11 residues. Germline values: CDR1 MDHEN, CDR2 SYDVKM. CDR3 residues: CASTAQGTQYF. CDR3 bases: TGTGCCAGCACAGCCCAGGGGACCCAGTACTTC.

This clone occurred a few times. This chain links TRBV11-2 with TRBJ2-5; tentative D call: TRBD2 (6 bases). Germline loops: CDR1 SGHAT, CDR2 FQNNGV. With 3 bases removed from V and 4 bases from J, the gap between germline ends came to 21 bases. This CDR3 has 17 residues. The CDR3 nucleotides read TGTGCCAGCAGCTTCCGGGGACTCAGAACACCCCCAGAGACCCAGTACTTC. Amino acid sequence: CASSFRGLRTPPETQYF.

The chain couples TRBV7-2 to TRBJ2-3, with 8 bases that match TRBD2. The V gene's germline CDR1 is SGHTA and CDR2 FQGNSA. V shed 1 base and J 3 bases; nucleotides not matched to a gene: 6. The CDR3 is 16 amino acids. The CDR3 loop reads CASSLVLGRGTDTQYF. DNA of the CDR3: TGTGCCAGCAGCTTAGTCCTCGGGAGGGGAACAGATACGCAGTATTTT.

This rearrangement joins TRBV11-2 to TRBJ2-1, with D tentatively TRBD1 or TRBD2 (5 bases each). Between the trimmed V and J ends, which lost 4 bases and 3 bases, there was a span of 13 bases. This CDR3 contains 15 residues. From germline, CDR1 is SGHAT and CDR2 FQNNGV. Here the CDR3 DNA reads TGTGCCAGCAGCTCACAACCAGGGAGCTACAATGAGCAGTTCTTC. Encoded protein: CASSSQPGSYNEQFF. The full variable domain, with the rest looked up from reference TRBV11-2 and TRBJ2-1, is EAGVAQSPRYKIIEKRQSVAFWCNPISGHATLYWYQQILGQGPKLLIQFQNNGVVDDSQLPKDRFSAERLKGVDSTLKIQPAKLEDSAVYLCASSSQPGSYNEQFFGPGTRLTVL.

This chain connects TRBV11-2 to TRBJ2-7, with D hard to call. The CDR3 totals 14 residues. Germline V gives CDR1 SGHAT, CDR2 FQNNGV. Trimming took 0 bases from V and 2 from J, leaving 8 bases between them. CDR3 in DNA: TGTGCCAGCAGCTTAGAGCCCGGGCCCTACGAGCAGTACTTC. It codes for CASSLEPGPYEQYF.

The V call is TRBV5-1, the J call TRBJ2-1; the match to TRBD2 covers 15 bases. CDR3 length: 18 residues. Germline assignment: CDR1 SGHRS and CDR2 YFSETQ. Trimming cost V 0 bases and J 6 bases; bases outside gene matches: 7. CDR3 in amino acids: CASSLGRTSGRALNEQFF. The CDR3 nucleotides read TGCGCCAGCAGCTTGGGGCGGACTAGCGGGAGGGCCCTCAATGAGCAGTTCTTC.

Only a few counts were recorded for this clone. Other DNA sequences of this sample code for an identical CDR3. The V call is TRBV28, the J call TRBJ1-2; no firm D call. This CDR3 is built from 12 residues. From germline, CDR1 is MDHEN and CDR2 SYDVKM. Trimming removed 3 bases from V and 3 bases from J, with 5 bases in between. CDR3 in amino acids: CASSLGDYGYTF. In DNA form, the CDR3 reads TGTGCCAGCAGTTTGGGTGACTATGGCTACACCTTC.

This clone was detected a few times. The gene calls are TRBV28 and TRBJ2-7, with 14 bases identical to TRBD2. V lost 3 bases to trimming and J lost 7 bases; unmatched junction nucleotides: 5. The CDR3 has 15 amino acids. Germline lookup yields CDR1 MDHEN and CDR2 SYDVKM. CDR3 region: CASSFSGLAGVEQYF. The CDR3 DNA reads TGTGCCAGCAGTTTCTCGGGACTAGCGGGAGTAGAGCAGTACTTC.

The chain links TRBV7-2 to TRBJ2-7; D might be TRBD1 (6 bases). The germline V gene has CDR1 SGHTA and CDR2 FQGNSA. This CDR3 comprises 15 residues. The germline V and J ends were trimmed by 1 base and 2 bases, with 12 bases remaining between them. This CDR3 reads CASSLGTGFPYEQYF. CDR3 DNA: TGTGCCAGCAGCTTAGGTACAGGGTTCCCCTACGAGCAGTACTTC.

This clone was counted a few times. The chain employs TRBV7-2 and TRBJ1-5; D is unclear. Germline V lookup: CDR1 SGHTA, CDR2 FQGNSA. Trimming removed 2 bases at V and 6 bases at J, with 8 bases between. The CDR3 sequence is 13 residues long. CDR3 sequence: CASSLISSQPQHF. The CDR3 coding sequence is TGTGCCAGCAGCTTAATAAGTTCTCAGCCCCAGCATTTT.

This clone was seen more than once but under ten times. The CDR3 DNA reads as TGTGCCAGCAGCGTAGAAGGGGACCGATCCTACAATGAGCAGTTCTTC. It translates to CASSVEGDRSYNEQFF. V is TRBV9 and J is TRBJ2-1; D may be TRBD1 or TRBD2 (5 bases each). The CDR3 is 16 amino acids. CDR1 is SGDLS and CDR2 is YYNGEE in the germline V gene. V was pared by 0 bases and J by 1 base, with 11 bases between.